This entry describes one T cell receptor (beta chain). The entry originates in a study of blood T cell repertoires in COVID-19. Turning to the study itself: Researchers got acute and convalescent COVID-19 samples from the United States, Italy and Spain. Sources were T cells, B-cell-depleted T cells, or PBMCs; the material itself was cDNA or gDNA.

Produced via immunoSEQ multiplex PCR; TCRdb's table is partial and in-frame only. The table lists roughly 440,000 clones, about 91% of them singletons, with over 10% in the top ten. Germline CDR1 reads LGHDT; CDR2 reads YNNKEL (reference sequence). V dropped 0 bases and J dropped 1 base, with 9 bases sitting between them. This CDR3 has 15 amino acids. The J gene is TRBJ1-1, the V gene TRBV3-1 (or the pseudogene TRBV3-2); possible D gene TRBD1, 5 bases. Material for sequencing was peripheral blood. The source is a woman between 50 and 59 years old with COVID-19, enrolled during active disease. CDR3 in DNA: TGTGCCAGCAGCCAAGATTTCCAGGGGAACACTGAAGCTTTCTTT. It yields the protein CASSQDFQGNTEAFF.